The clone carrying this TCR beta chain was found a few times. MiXCR, run by TCRdb on the RT-PCR reads, gives a single entry per CDR3 protein. Of about 700,000 distinct CDR3 sequences in the sample, approximately 14% are singletons; the top ten hold just over 3.5%. Germline V CDR1 and CDR2: SGHRS, YFSETQ. This CDR3 contains 13 residues. The V end was cut by 4 bases, the J end by 7 bases, with 14 bases between. The specimen was memory CD4+ T cells from blood. The chain has TRBV5-1 and TRBJ1-1, with a possible D match to TRBD1 (6 bases). This sequence originates from a female donor in good health, serving as a healthy control. CDR3 in DNA: TGCGCCAGCAGCCTACAGGGAGAAATTGAAGCTTTCTTT. Its translation is CASSLQGEIEAFF. Variable domain in full (rest from reference TRBV5-1 and TRBJ1-1): KAGVTQTPRYLIKTRGQQVTLSCSPISGHRSVSWYQQTPGQGLQFLFEYFSETQRNKGNFPGRFSGRQFSNSRSEMNVSTLELGDSALYLCASSLQGEIEAFFGQGTRLTVV.